One and the same sample provided the 22 T cell receptor beta chains below, sequenced in a study of Tregs in tolerant kidney transplant recipients. The nonmyeloablative bone marrow transplants came from related graft donors, with transient mixed chimerism. The table came from immunoSEQ multiplex PCR; TCRdb's copy has only in-frame clones and leaves some out. The listing contains about 14,000 clones. Source: CD8+ T cells from blood (PBMCs), taken 6 months after the transplant. The receptors come from a human patient who received a combined kidney and bone marrow transplant. The T cells may come from the graft donor.

Details on this clone: The read falls 3 residues short of the CDR3 end, and the missing part is taken from the germline J gene. The gene calls are TRBV15 and TRBJ1-1, with D hard to call. Germline CDR1 LNHNV, CDR2 YYDKDF (reference sequence). Trimming took 5 bases from V and 1 from J, leaving 14 bases between them. The CDR3 runs 15 residues. CDR3 DNA (partial): TGTGCCACCAGCTCGCGGAATACCCAGAACACTGAA. This translates into CATSSRNTQNTE. The whole CDR3 protein reads CATSSRNTQNTEAFF. The whole variable domain, remainder taken from reference TRBV15 and TRBJ1-1, is DAMVIQNPRYQVTQFGKPVTLSCSQTLNHNVMYWYQQKSSQAPKLLFHYYDKDFNNEADTPDNFQSRRPNTSFCFLDIRSPGLGDTAMYLCATSSRNTQNTEAFFGQGTRLTVV.

Points on this clone: The read is 3 residues too short to cover the CDR3 end, so that end is filled in from the germline J gene. The rearrangement links TRBV19 to TRBJ1-1; the D is unclear. Germline V gene lookup returns CDR1 LNHDA and CDR2 SQIVND (reference sequence). The V gene lost 3 bases and the J gene lost 0 bases, with 8 bases spanning the gap. This CDR3 is 14 amino acids long. The sequenced CDR3 bases are TGTGCCAGTAGTATCGTATCAGTGAACACTGAA. Translated, it gives CASSIVSVNTE. The whole CDR3 reads CASSIVSVNTEAFF.

A remark on this clone: The CDR3 end is not reached by the read, which stops 3 residues before it; the germline J gene fills it in. This chain links TRBV5-6 with TRBJ2-2; D is unresolved. CDR3 length: 13 residues. V gave up 4 bases and J gave up 4 bases, with 8 bases separating them. Germline lookup yields CDR1 SGHDT and CDR2 YYEEEE. The sequenced CDR3 bases are TGTGCCAGCAGCCCGCCTAGCACCGGGGAG. It translates to CASSPPSTGE. The CDR3, in full, reads CASSPPSTGELFF.

Measured by frequency, this clone is medium-sized. The missing CDR3 end, 3 residues past where the read stops, is filled in from the germline J gene. The gene calls are TRBV7-6 and TRBJ2-3; 9 positions agree with TRBD2. The trim removed 0 bases at V and 2 bases at J, leaving 3 bases unmatched. The length of the CDR3 is 16 residues. Per germline, CDR1 SGHVS and CDR2 FNYEAQ. CDR3 bases read: TGTGCCAGCAGCTTAGCGGCTAGCGGGGTCACAGATACG. Protein product: CASSLAASGVTDT. The CDR3 as a whole reads CASSLAASGVTDTQYF.

As regards this clone: The sequenced fragment ends 3 residues before the CDR3 boundary, so the rest is inferred from the germline J gene. This sequence joins TRBV30 and TRBJ2-2; 8 bases align to TRBD1. V lost 4 bases to trimming and J lost 4 bases; unmatched junction nucleotides: 8. Per germline, CDR1 GTSNPN and CDR2 SVGIG (reference sequence). This CDR3 is 15 amino acids long. The CDR3 here is CAWMPGQASTGELFF. The CDR3 DNA, read in part, is TGTGCCTGGATGCCGGGACAGGCCTCCACCGGGGAG. Based on the CDR3 plus reference TRBV30 and TRBJ2-2, the full variable domain is SQTIHQWPATLVQPVGSPLSLECTVEGTSNPNLYWYRQAAGRGLQLLFYSVGIGQISSEVPQNLSASRPQDRQFILSSKKLLLSDSGFYLCAWMPGQASTGELFFGEGSRLTVL.

As to this clone: The read finishes 3 residues shy of the CDR3 end, and the germline J gene is used to complete it. The chain recombines TRBV20-1 with TRBJ1-2, with unresolved D. The V and J ends lost 4 bases and 0 bases respectively, with 6 bases between them. This CDR3 has 12 residues. Looked up from germline, CDR1 is DFQATT and CDR2 is SNEGSKA (reference sequence). The CDR3 sequence: CSAIAPNYGYTF. The CDR3 bases that were read are TGCAGTGCTATAGCTCCTAACTATGGC.

About this clone: The CDR3 goes on 3 residues after the read ends, and that part is filled in from the germline J gene. J is TRBJ2-7 and V is TRBV27; possibly TRBD1 for D (5 bases). Germline assignment: CDR1 MNHEY and CDR2 SMNVEV (reference sequence). V lost 5 bases, J lost 3 bases, and 14 bases lay in between. This CDR3 comprises 14 residues. The sequenced CDR3 bases are TGTGCCAGCAGTCAGGACAAACTTCTCTACGAG. This encodes CASSQDKLLYE. The entire CDR3 protein reads CASSQDKLLYEQYF.

Points on this clone: The sequence runs out 3 residues before the end of the CDR3; the remainder is reconstructed from the germline J gene. The V gene is TRBV5-1, the J gene TRBJ2-7, with 9 bases aligning to TRBD1. From germline, CDR1 is SGHRS and CDR2 YFSETQ. Trimming cost V 9 bases and J 1 base; bases outside gene matches: 14. The CDR3 sequence is 16 residues long. The sequenced CDR3 bases are TGCGCCACCCGGGACAGGGTACCCTTTTTATCCTACGAG. Its translation: CATRDRVPFLSYE. From start to end, the CDR3 is CATRDRVPFLSYEQYF.

About this clone: The read stops 3 residues short of the end of the CDR3; the missing end is completed from the germline J gene. This specimen includes other DNA sequences encoding the same CDR3. This chain links TRBV20-1 with TRBJ2-2, with D possibly being TRBD1 (6 bases). Germline V gene lookup returns CDR1 DFQATT and CDR2 SNEGSKA (reference sequence). The CDR3 loop spans 14 amino acids. CDR3: CSARLQGNNEKLFF. The CDR3 bases that were read are TGCAGTGCTAGATTACAGGGAAATAATGAAAAG.

With respect to this clone: Sequencing ends 3 residues short of the CDR3 end; the germline J gene provides the rest. The chain carries TRBV10-3 and TRBJ2-1, with 13 bases matching TRBD2. This CDR3 is built from 17 residues. CDR1 is ENHRY, CDR2 SYGVKD, per germline. With V trimmed by 0 bases and J by 5 bases, 4 bases remained unmatched. The covered CDR3 bases are TGTGCCATCAGTGAGTCCCCGACTAGCGGGAGGAACAATGAG. Its translation is CAISESPTSGRNNE. The full CDR3 protein is CAISESPTSGRNNEQFF.

With respect to this clone: From the germline J gene comes the end of the CDR3, since the read stops 3 residues before it. This sequence joins TRBV2 and TRBJ1-2; a possible D gene is TRBD1 (5 bases). The CDR3 length is 14 residues. Germline lookup yields CDR1 SNHLY and CDR2 FYNNEI. Trimming removed 4 bases from V and 4 bases from J, with 13 bases in between. The sequenced part of the CDR3 DNA is TGTGCCAGCAGTGCGGCGGACAACGTCTATGGC. It is translated as CASSAADNVYG. The full CDR3 is CASSAADNVYGYTF. Full variable domain (remainder filled in from reference TRBV2 and TRBJ1-2): EPEVTQTPSHQVTQMGQEVILRCVPISNHLYFYWYRQILGQKVEFLVSFYNNEISEKSEIFDDQFSVERPDGSNFTLKIRSTKLEDSAMYFCASSAADNVYGYTFGSGTRLTVV.

Points on this clone: From the germline J gene comes the end of the CDR3, since the read stops 3 residues before it. The chain combines TRBV7-2 with TRBJ2-7; TRBD1 agrees at 7 bases. Germline assignment: CDR1 SGHTA and CDR2 FQGNSA. V lost 5 bases and J lost 2; bases outside the gene matches: 9. The CDR3 contains 15 residues. CDR3 loop: CASSPVGDSTYEQYF. The CDR3 bases that were read are TGTGCCAGCAGCCCGGTAGGGGACAGTACCTACGAG.

Concerning this clone itself: With the read ending 3 residues before the CDR3 end, the germline J gene is used to fill in that end. The rearrangement links TRBV5-5 to TRBJ2-7; TRBD2 matches 10 bases. CDR3 length equals 14 residues. V was pared by 5 bases and J by 2 bases, with 4 bases of the junction left unmatched. Germline V lookup: CDR1 SGHKS, CDR2 YYEKEE (reference sequence). CDR3 amino acids: CASRPGLATYEQYF. Partial CDR3 DNA: TGTGCCAGCAGGCCGGGACTAGCGACCTACGAG. The whole variable domain, filled in from reference TRBV5-5 and TRBJ2-7, reads DAGVTQSPTHLIKTRGQQVTLRCSPISGHKSVSWYQQVLGQGPQFIFQYYEKEERGRGNFPDRFSARQFPNYSSELNVNALLLGDSALYLCASRPGLATYEQYFGPGTRLTVT.

A note on this clone: Coverage ceases 3 residues before the CDR3 finishes, and the germline J gene fills in the end. The chain recombines TRBV7-7 with TRBJ2-3, with TRBD2 matching 8 bases. The germline gives CDR1 SSHAT, CDR2 FNYEAQ (reference sequence). The CDR3 is 15 amino acids. Incomplete CDR3 DNA: TGTGCCAGCAGCTTGAGTCCGGGGGGGTGGGAGACG. As protein: CASSLSPGGWET. The entire CDR3 reads CASSLSPGGWETQYF.

A note on this clone: Read data end 3 residues before the CDR3 end; the end is taken from the germline J gene. This chain links TRBV30 with TRBJ1-2; no clear D gene. The CDR3 is 15 amino acids. Germline CDR1 reads GTSNPN; CDR2 reads SVGIG (reference sequence). CDR3: CAWSVGPGGIGGYTF. The DNA read from the CDR3 is TGTGCCTGGAGTGTAGGTCCGGGTGGAATCGGCGGC.

About this clone itself: Read sequence stops 3 residues before the CDR3 end, and the germline J gene provides the missing end. The chain couples TRBV7-9 to TRBJ2-7; possibly TRBD2 for D (7 bases). With 2 bases removed from V and 3 bases from J, the gap between germline ends came to 14 bases. The CDR3 spans 15 residues. Germline-derived CDR1 and CDR2 are SEHNR and FQNEAQ (reference sequence). The part of the CDR3 DNA that was read is TGTGCCAGCAGCTTACCCGAGGGGGGGATCTACGAG. It codes for CASSLPEGGIYE. The complete CDR3 protein is CASSLPEGGIYEQYF. Full variable domain (missing parts from reference TRBV7-9 and TRBJ2-7): DTGVSQNPRHKITKRGQNVTFRCDPISEHNRLYWYRQTLGQGPEFLTYFQNEAQLEKSRLLSDRFSAERPKGSFSTLEIQRTEQGDSAMYLCASSLPEGGIYEQYFGPGTRLTVT.

The CDR3 protein is CSAGQGGTRTEAFF. CDR3 DNA (partial): TGCAGTGCTGGACAGGGGGGGACGAGAACTGAA. The rearrangement uses TRBV20-1 and TRBJ1-1; 10 nucleotides align to TRBD1. The read finishes 3 residues shy of the CDR3 end, and the germline J gene is used to complete it. Looked up from germline, CDR1 is DFQATT and CDR2 is SNEGSKA (reference sequence). The CDR3 length is 14 residues. The junction had 8 bases not matched to a gene; V was cut back by 5 bases and J by 5 bases.

On this clone itself: The read finishes 3 residues shy of the CDR3 end, and the germline J gene is used to complete it. The chain carries TRBV4-1 and TRBJ1-5, with TRBD1 matching 11 bases. CDR1 and CDR2 from the germline V gene are MGHRA and YSYEKL. The CDR3 runs 15 residues. The ends lost 3 bases at V and 3 bases at J; junction bases unmatched: 1. This CDR3 reads CASSQDRGLNQPQHF. Partial CDR3 DNA: TGCGCCAGCAGCCAGGACAGGGGGCTCAATCAGCCC.

Details on this clone: The read falls 3 residues short of the CDR3 end, and the missing part is taken from the germline J gene. This chain connects TRBV2 to TRBJ2-3; 7 positions agree with TRBD1. The CDR3 has 12 amino acids. Germline loops: CDR1 SNHLY, CDR2 FYNNEI. The CDR3 reads CASSETGAAQYF. The covered CDR3 bases are TGTGCCAGCAGTGAAACAGGGGCGGCG.

To note about this clone: An end of the junction differs from the germline gene, which may be a read error. The DNA ends 3 residues before the CDR3 does, and the rest of the CDR3 is filled in from the germline J gene. This CDR3 is also generated by other DNA sequences in the sample. This chain uses TRBV2 with TRBJ1-3, with TRBD1 as a possible D gene (6 bases). The length of the CDR3 is 19 residues. Germline CDR1 reads SNHLY; CDR2 reads FYNNEI. The CDR3 here is CASISEGREGVNSGNTIYF. The CDR3 bases that were read are TGTGCCAGCATCAGTGAAGGTAGAGAGGGGGTCAACTCTGGAAACACG.

About this clone itself: The read finishes 3 residues shy of the CDR3 end, and the germline J gene is used to complete it. This sequence joins TRBV6-1 and TRBJ1-2; 10 nucleotides line up with TRBD1. Germline trimming cut 2 bases from V and 1 base from J; bases unmatched to any gene: 7. This CDR3 comprises 17 residues. Germline V gene sequence: CDR1 MNHNS, CDR2 SASEGT. The sequenced part of the CDR3 DNA is TGTGCCAGCAGTGAAAACCTGGGGACAGGGGATAACTATGGC. Translated: CASSENLGTGDNYG. The full-length CDR3 reads as CASSENLGTGDNYGYTF.

As regards this clone: The CDR3 end lies 3 residues beyond the end of the read and is filled in from the germline J gene. This chain connects TRBV6-2 or TRBV6-3 to TRBJ2-2; 8 nucleotides line up with TRBD2. Germline CDR1 and CDR2: MNHEY and SVGEGT. The CDR3 covers 15 residues. J lost 6 bases, V lost 0 bases, and 3 bases had no gene match. CDR3 amino acids: CASSYSAGGAGELFF. The covered CDR3 bases are TGTGCCAGCAGTTACTCGGCGGGAGGAGCCGGGGAG.